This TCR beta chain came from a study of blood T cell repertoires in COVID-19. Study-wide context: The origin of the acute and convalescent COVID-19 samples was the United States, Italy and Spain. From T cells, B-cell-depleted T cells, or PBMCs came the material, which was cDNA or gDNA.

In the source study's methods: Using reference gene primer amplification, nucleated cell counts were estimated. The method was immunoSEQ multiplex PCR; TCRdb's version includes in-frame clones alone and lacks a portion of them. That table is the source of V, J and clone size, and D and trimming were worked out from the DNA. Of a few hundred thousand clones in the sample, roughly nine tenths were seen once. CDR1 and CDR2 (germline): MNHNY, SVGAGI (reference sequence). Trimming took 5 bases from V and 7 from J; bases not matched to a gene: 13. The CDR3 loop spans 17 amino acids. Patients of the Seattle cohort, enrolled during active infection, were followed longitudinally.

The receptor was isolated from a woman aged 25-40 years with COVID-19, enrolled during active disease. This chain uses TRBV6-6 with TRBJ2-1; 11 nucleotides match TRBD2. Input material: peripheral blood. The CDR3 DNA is TGTGCCAGCAGTCCTTCTATAGCGGGGGGGCCGGTAAATGAGCAGTTCTTC. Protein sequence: CASSPSIAGGPVNEQFF.